What follows are 8 T cell receptor beta chains derived from one specimen sequenced in a study of breast tumors, draining lymph nodes, adjacent tissues. TCRdb called the multiplex PCR reads again in MiXCR, with one record for every CDR3 protein. Of approximately 37,000 distinct CDR3 sequences in the sample, approximately 37% are singletons; the top ten hold about a tenth. The sample was breast tumor tissue. The receptors were sampled from a female donor with breast cancer. Some clones in this sample may be carry-over from other donors' samples.

This clonotype was counted many times. This chain links TRBV7-9 with TRBJ2-2, with D possibly called TRBD1 or TRBD2 (6 bases each). The germline gives CDR1 SEHNR, CDR2 FQNEAQ (reference sequence). The CDR3 sequence is 15 residues long. Trimming left V 5 bases short and J 1 base short, with 11 bases between. The CDR3 is CASSNGGGNTGELFF. In nucleotides, the CDR3 is TGTGCCAGCAGCAACGGAGGGGGGAACACCGGGGAGCTGTTTTTT.

The table lists this clonotype with many counts. This chain uses TRBV30 with TRBJ1-5; maybe TRBD1 (6 bases). Germline V lookup: CDR1 GTSNPN, CDR2 SVGIG (reference sequence). The CDR3 totals 14 residues. Trimming cost V 1 base and J 4 bases, with 11 bases left between them. Here the CDR3 reads CAWSGTALNQPQHF. DNA of the CDR3: TGTGCCTGGAGTGGGACAGCGCTTAATCAGCCCCAGCATTTT. Filled out from reference TRBV30 and TRBJ1-5, the complete variable domain reads SQTIHQWPATLVQPVGSPLSLECTVEGTSNPNLYWYRQAAGRGLQLLFYSVGIGQISSEVPQNLSASRPQDRQFILSSKKLLLSDSGFYLCAWSGTALNQPQHFGDGTRLSIL.

This clonotype was detected many times. V and J are TRBV12-3 or TRBV12-4 and TRBJ2-5; D may be TRBD2 (7 bases). The CDR3 covers 14 residues. V was shortened by 2 bases and J by 5 bases, with 12 bases between the two germline ends. The DNA for the CDR3 is TGTGCCAGCAGTTTACGCGGGGGCACCGAGACCCAGTACTTC. This translates into CASSLRGGTETQYF.

This clonotype was found many times. V gene TRBV11-2 combines with J gene TRBJ1-4; TRBD1 might be the D (6 bases). V lost 1 base, J lost 8 bases, and 8 bases lay in between. There are 13 residues in the CDR3. Germline-derived CDR1 and CDR2 are SGHAT and FQNNGV. The CDR3 here is CASSLGRGEKLFF. DNA of the CDR3: TGTGCCAGCAGCTTAGGAAGGGGGGAAAAACTGTTTTTT.

This clonotype has ten or more counts. CDR3 region: CASTIGLAGGGETQYF. The CDR3 bases are TGTGCCAGCACCATCGGACTAGCGGGAGGTGGGGAGACCCAGTACTTC. The chain links TRBV2 to TRBJ2-5, with 14 bases lining up with TRBD2. CDR3 length: 16 amino acids. The germline V gene has CDR1 SNHLY and CDR2 FYNNEI. V shed 7 bases and J 5 bases; nucleotides not matched to a gene: 9.

This clonotype was seen ten or more times. J is TRBJ2-1 and V is TRBV20-1; 11 bases fit TRBD2. With V trimmed by 6 bases and J by 0 bases, 7 bases remained unmatched. The CDR3 is made up of 16 amino acids. Germline V gene lookup returns CDR1 DFQATT and CDR2 SNEGSKA (reference sequence). The chain's CDR3 is CSASLAGARSYNEQFF. As DNA, the CDR3 is TGCAGTGCATCACTAGCGGGAGCCCGCTCCTACAATGAGCAGTTCTTC.

The J gene is TRBJ1-2, the V gene TRBV30; TRBD1 agrees at 7 bases. J was trimmed by 6 bases and V by 2 bases; bases with no gene match: 12. The germline V gene has CDR1 GTSNPN and CDR2 SVGIG (reference sequence). This CDR3 comprises 15 residues. CDR3 DNA: TGTGCCTGGAGTCCGATTGACAGGGAGGGAAATGGCTACACCTTC. Translating gives CAWSPIDREGNGYTF.

Many counts were recorded for this clonotype. This chain connects TRBV20-1 to TRBJ1-6; the match to TRBD1 covers 7 bases. Germline values: CDR1 DFQATT, CDR2 SNEGSKA (reference sequence). The CDR3 contains 17 residues. The ends lost 2 bases at V and 0 bases at J; junction bases unmatched: 7. CDR3 DNA sequence: TGCAGTGCTAGACCAAGACAGGGCCTCTCCTATAATTCACCCCTCCACTTT. The encoded protein is CSARPRQGLSYNSPLHF.